This T cell receptor beta chain was identified in a study of a mutant IDH1 vaccine in newly diagnosed glioma. V trimming: 5 bases; J trimming: 0 bases; junction bases outside the gene matches: 7. Germline-derived CDR1 and CDR2 are LNHNV and YYDKDF (reference sequence). The CDR3 totals 16 residues. This table comes from immunoSEQ multiplex PCR, and its TCRdb copy is limited to in-frame clones, with some not included. The sample holds about 16,000 clones; 70% to 80% are singletons and the top ten take 8% to 10%. The time point is: baseline, week 1 (first vaccination visit). Treatment reported: pre-vaccination baseline after standard-of-care therapy.

This receptor was obtained from a man in his forties with glioma. Sequencing used PBMCs, obtained from a glioma patient treated with radiotherapy, temozolomide or both. This sequence joins TRBV15 and TRBJ2-7; 10 nucleotides agree with TRBD2. The CDR3 loop is CATSGVGLAASYEQYF. The CDR3 DNA is TGTGCCACCAGCGGTGTCGGACTAGCGGCCTCCTACGAGCAGTACTTC.